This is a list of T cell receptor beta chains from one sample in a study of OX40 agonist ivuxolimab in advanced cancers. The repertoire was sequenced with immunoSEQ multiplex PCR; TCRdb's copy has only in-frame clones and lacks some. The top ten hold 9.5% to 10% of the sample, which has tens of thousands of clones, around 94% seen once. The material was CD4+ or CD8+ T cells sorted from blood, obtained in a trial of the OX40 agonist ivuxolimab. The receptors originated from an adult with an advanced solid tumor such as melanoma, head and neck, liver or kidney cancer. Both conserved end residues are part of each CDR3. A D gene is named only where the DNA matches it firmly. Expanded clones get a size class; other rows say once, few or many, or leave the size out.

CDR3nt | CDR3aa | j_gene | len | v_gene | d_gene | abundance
TGTGCCAGCAGCTTAGACCCGCGAGGCTACGAGTGGCAGTACTTC | CASSLDPRGYEWQYF | TRBJ2-7 | 15 | TRBV11-2 | NA | NA
TGTGCCAGCAGTTTAGGGCAGGAGCAGTACTTC | CASSLGQEQYF | TRBJ2-7 | 11 | TRBV28 | NA | NA
TGTGCCAGCAGCACCTGGCGGGGGCTGGCCGGGGAGCTGTTTTTT | CASSTWRGLAGELFF | TRBJ2-2 | 15 | TRBV5-4 | NA | NA
TGTGCCAGCAGCTTAGGATTGGGGAACTATGGCTACACCTTC | CASSLGLGNYGYTF | TRBJ1-2 | 14 | TRBV11-2 | NA | once
TGTGCCAGTAGTATCGTTTCGGGCAGGGGGGAGTTCTTC | CASSIVSGRGEFF | TRBJ2-1 | 13 | TRBV19 | NA | NA
NA | CASTSGLEQYF | TRBJ2-7 | 11 | TRBV27 | NA | NA
TGTGCCAGCAGCTCCCGACGGCTAGCGGGAGGCGAGCAGTACTTC | CASSSRRLAGGEQYF | TRBJ2-7 | 15 | TRBV7-9 | TRBD2 | NA
TGTGCCAGCAGCATGAACCGGGAGTCCTACGAGCAGTACTTC | CASSMNRESYEQYF | TRBJ2-7 | 14 | TRBV7-9 | NA | NA
TGTGCCAGTAGTATAGGGGTCATGGACACTGAAGCTTTCTTT | CASSIGVMDTEAFF | TRBJ1-1 | 14 | TRBV19 | NA | NA
TGTGCCAGCAGTTGGGGAGACGGGCAGTTCTTC | CASSWGDGQFF | TRBJ2-1 | 11 | TRBV28 | NA | NA
TGTGCCAGCAGTTTATTAAGCAGTTCCTACGAGCAGTACTTC | CASSLLSSSYEQYF | TRBJ2-7 | 14 | TRBV28 | NA | NA
TGTGCCAGTATGCCAGGCGGCGGCACTGAAGCTTTCTTT | CASMPGGGTEAFF | TRBJ1-1 | 13 | TRBV19 | NA | NA
TGTGCCAGCAGCGCAGTTAGGACGGGGAACACCGGGGAGCTGTTTTTT | CASSAVRTGNTGELFF | TRBJ2-2 | 16 | TRBV9 | NA | NA
TGTGCCAGCAGCTTGGGGGGACAGCCATGGGGCACTGAAGCTTTCTTT | CASSLGGQPWGTEAFF | TRBJ1-1 | 16 | TRBV5-6 | TRBD1 | once
TGTGCCAGCAGCTTATATCAGGGCGACGAGCAGTACTTC | CASSLYQGDEQYF | TRBJ2-7 | 13 | TRBV7-6 | NA | NA
TGTGCCAGCAGTTCACTGGGGAACGGTGAAGCTTTCTTT | CASSSLGNGEAFF | TRBJ1-1 | 13 | TRBV28 | NA | NA
TGCGCCAGCAGCCAACGACAGTCCTACGAGCAGTACTTC | CASSQRQSYEQYF | TRBJ2-7 | 13 | TRBV4-3 | NA | NA
TGTGCCAGCACTTTGACAGGGAGCTATAATTCACCCCTCCACTTT | CASTLTGSYNSPLHF | TRBJ1-6 | 15 | TRBV27 | TRBD1 | NA
TGTGCCAGCAGCTCTACGCTTCAAGTACACGACTATGGCTACACCTTC | CASSSTLQVHDYGYTF | TRBJ1-2 | 16 | TRBV7-9 | NA | NA
TGTGCCATCCTGGGACTAGCGGAAAGTACCTACGAGCAGTACTTC | CAILGLAESTYEQYF | TRBJ2-7 | 15 | TRBV10-3 | TRBD2 | NA
TGTGCCAGCAGTGGGCTAGGGGTTGGGGAGACCCAGTACTTC | CASSGLGVGETQYF | TRBJ2-5 | 14 | TRBV6-1 | NA | NA
TGTGCCACCTCCGGGACAACAAACCACGAGCAGTACTTC | CATSGTTNHEQYF | TRBJ2-7 | 13 | TRBV28 | NA | NA
TGCGCCAGCAGCCTCCCCTCCCCGGGGACCGCCTCCTACAATGAGCAGTTCTTC | CASSLPSPGTASYNEQFF | TRBJ2-1 | 18 | TRBV4-1 | NA | NA
TGCGCCAGCAGCTTGGCCTCGGGACCGTACGAGCAGTACTTC | CASSLASGPYEQYF | TRBJ2-7 | 14 | TRBV5-1 | NA | NA
TGTGCCAGTAGTATTTCGGGCTACGAGCAGTACTTC | CASSISGYEQYF | TRBJ2-7 | 12 | TRBV19 | NA | NA
TGCAGCGTTCGGGCCGAGGTTAATGAGCAGTTCTTC | CSVRAEVNEQFF | TRBJ2-1 | 12 | TRBV29-1 | NA | NA
TGTGCCAGCAGCTTTTACGGGCAGCCGCAGTTCGAGACCCAGTACTTC | CASSFYGQPQFETQYF | TRBJ2-5 | 16 | TRBV7-6 | NA | NA
TGTGCCAGCAGTTCCCGGACAGGGGCCGGGCCACGGGACTACGAGCAGTACTTC | CASSSRTGAGPRDYEQYF | TRBJ2-7 | 18 | TRBV28 | TRBD1 | NA
TGTGCCAGCAGTTACTCAGGCGGGGAAGAGACCCAGTACTTC | CASSYSGGEETQYF | TRBJ2-5 | 14 | TRBV6-5 | NA | NA
TGTGCCAGCAGTGCCAGTTTAGGGGAGCTGTTTTTT | CASSASLGELFF | TRBJ2-2 | 12 | TRBV27 | NA | NA
TGTGCTAGTGGTAGCGGGGGCCTCTCCTACGAGCAGTACTTC | CASGSGGLSYEQYF | TRBJ2-7 | 14 | TRBV12-5 | TRBD2 | NA
TGCGCCAGCAGCTCGAGGGAGGCCACCGGGGAGCTGTTTTTT | CASSSREATGELFF | TRBJ2-2 | 14 | TRBV5-1 | NA | NA
TGTGCCAGCTCACCAAACAAAGCGGGGACATCCTACGAGCAGTACTTC | CASSPNKAGTSYEQYF | TRBJ2-7 | 16 | TRBV18 | NA | NA
TGTGCCAGCAGCCCTTGGGAGCGCACAGATACGCAGTATTTT | CASSPWERTDTQYF | TRBJ2-3 | 14 | TRBV14 | NA | NA
TGTGCCAGCAGCTTGTGGGGGGGTTGGGAGACCCAGTACTTC | CASSLWGGWETQYF | TRBJ2-5 | 14 | TRBV5-4 | TRBD2 | NA
TGTGCCAGCAGCCTTACTAGCCGTAAAGAGACCCAGTACTTC | CASSLTSRKETQYF | TRBJ2-5 | 14 | TRBV14 | NA | NA
TGTGCCAGCAGTTGGACCGCGGCCTACGAGCAGTACTTC | CASSWTAAYEQYF | TRBJ2-7 | 13 | TRBV27 | NA | NA
TGCGCCAGCAGCTTGGAAGGGGGCGGGGAGCAGTACTTC | CASSLEGGGEQYF | TRBJ2-7 | 13 | TRBV5-1 | TRBD1 | NA
TGCGCCAGCAGCCAAGGGCTACTGTACCAAGAGACCCAGTACTTC | CASSQGLLYQETQYF | TRBJ2-5 | 15 | TRBV4-1 | NA | NA
TGCAGCGTTGAAGATGCGGCGGGAGGGAAGGACTACGAGCAGTACTTC | CSVEDAAGGKDYEQYF | TRBJ2-7 | 16 | TRBV29-1 | TRBD2 | NA
TGTACCAGCAGTTTAGGGCTGGCGGACACCGGGGAGCTGTTTTTT | CTSSLGLADTGELFF | TRBJ2-2 | 15 | TRBV28 | NA | NA
TGTGCCAGCAGTTATTGGGTAGACACTGAAGCTTTCTTT | CASSYWVDTEAFF | TRBJ1-1 | 13 | TRBV6-5 | NA | NA
TGTGCCAGCAGTTACAGGGAGGACACTGAAGCTTTCTTT | CASSYREDTEAFF | TRBJ1-1 | 13 | TRBV28 | NA | NA
TGCGCCAGCAGCTTGGAGGGGACCCCCTCCTACAATGAGCAGTTCTTC | CASSLEGTPSYNEQFF | TRBJ2-1 | 16 | TRBV5-1 | NA | NA
TGTGCCACCATATCGGAGGGAGAGGAGACCCAGTACTTC | CATISEGEETQYF | TRBJ2-5 | 13 | TRBV6-5 | NA | NA
TGTGCCAGCAGCCCGGGGGGGACCGAGCAGTTCTTC | CASSPGGTEQFF | TRBJ2-1 | 12 | TRBV6-6 | TRBD2 | NA
TGTGCCAGCAGTTTCATCCAGATGACAGATACGCAGTATTTT | CASSFIQMTDTQYF | TRBJ2-3 | 14 | TRBV27 | NA | NA
TGTGCCAGCAGTTTTTCTGGTGGAACTAATGAAAAACTGTTTTTT | CASSFSGGTNEKLFF | TRBJ1-4 | 15 | TRBV27 | NA | NA